Listed below are T cell receptor beta chains from one sample, sequenced in a study of blood T cell repertoires in COVID-19. Libraries were prepared by immunoSEQ multiplex PCR; TCRdb keeps only in-frame clonotypes and omits some of them. The sample consists of 200,000 or so clones, around 84% of them appearing once. The specimen sequenced was peripheral blood. All receptors come from a man in his 60s with acute or convalescent COVID-19. Each CDR3 is given with its conserved first and last residue. The D gene is left open where the match is weak. Clone size appears in some rows only: once, few, many, or a class for an expanded clone.

V,D,J,size,DNA,CDR3
TRBV27,.,TRBJ1-1,once,TGTGCCAGCAGTTTGGCCGGGGAAGGAACTGAAGCTTTCTTT,CASSLAGEGTEAFF
TRBV10-3,TRBD1,TRBJ1-1,few,TGTGCCATCAGGGGACAGGGTAAAATGAACACTGAAGCTTTCTTT,CAIRGQGKMNTEAFF
TRBV3-1/TRBV3-2,TRBD1,TRBJ1-1,.,TGTGCCAGCAGCCAAGGATCAGCGATCGGGACAGGGATTGAAGCTTTCTTT,CASSQGSAIGTGIEAFF
TRBV27,.,TRBJ2-3,few,TGTGCCAGCAGTCCCCGGGCCACTAGAAGCACAGATACGCAGTATTTT,CASSPRATRSTDTQYF
TRBV7-2,TRBD1,TRBJ2-3,few,TGTGCCAGCAGCTTAGAAACAGGGGTGTCTACGCAGTATTTT,CASSLETGVSTQYF
TRBV6-2/TRBV6-3,.,TRBJ2-5,.,TGTGCCAGCAGTTACGCCCGGGGTGAGACCCAGTACTTC,CASSYARGETQYF
TRBV5-5,.,TRBJ2-7,.,TGTGCCAGCAGAAACCCCCGGGACAACTACGAGCAGTACTTC,CASRNPRDNYEQYF
TRBV3-1/TRBV3-2,.,TRBJ1-5,.,TGTGCCAGCAGCCCCGCCGGGGGGTACAATCAGCCCCAGCATTTT,CASSPAGGYNQPQHF
TRBV28,.,TRBJ2-1,.,TGTGCCAGCAGTTTTCTAAATGAGCAGTTCTTC,CASSFLNEQFF
TRBV27,TRBD1,TRBJ2-1,few,TGTGCCAGCAGTTCAAGTGCCGGGACAGAGGAGTTCTTC,CASSSSAGTEEFF
TRBV18,TRBD1,TRBJ1-1,.,TGTGCCAGCTCACCGCGGACAGGGTTTAGGAACACTGAAGCTTTCTTT,CASSPRTGFRNTEAFF
TRBV10-2,TRBD1,TRBJ1-2,.,TGCGCCAGCAGAGCGGCAGGGGGTCGGTGGGGCTACACCTTC,CASRAAGGRWGYTF
TRBV19,.,TRBJ1-1,.,TGTGCCAGTAGTATTATGGGTGGAAGGTCGGGGACTGAAGCTTTCTTT,CASSIMGGRSGTEAFF
TRBV11-2,TRBD2,TRBJ2-2,.,TGTGCCAGCAGCACACTCGGACTAGCGGGGGGGCCTGGCACCGGGGAGCTGTTTTTT,CASSTLGLAGGPGTGELFF
TRBV4-2,.,TRBJ1-6,once,TGTGCCAGCAGCCAAGGAGCGGGACTTGGGGGGTCACCCCTCCACTTT,CASSQGAGLGGSPLHF
TRBV7-3,.,TRBJ2-6,.,TGTGCCAGCAGCTTAGGTCAGAACTCTGGGGCCAACGTCCTGACTTTC,CASSLGQNSGANVLTF
TRBV19,.,TRBJ2-6,.,TGTGCCAGTAGTAGAGGGATCGACGTCCTGACTTTC,CASSRGIDVLTF
TRBV4-1,.,TRBJ1-2,.,TGCGCCAGCAGCCAAGATAGGACGGGCGGGGGCTACACCTTC,CASSQDRTGGGYTF
TRBV11-2,TRBD1,TRBJ2-3,.,TGTGCCAGCAGCTTAGGGATCGGACAGGGGCCAGATACGCAGTATTTT,CASSLGIGQGPDTQYF
TRBV28,TRBD2,TRBJ2-2,.,TGTGCCAGCAGACGAGGACTAGCGGGGGGGAACACCGGGGAGCTGTTTTTT,CASRRGLAGGNTGELFF
TRBV2,.,TRBJ2-7,.,TGTGCCAGCAGGTCAAGACTAGACCCTGCCTACGAGCAGTACTTC,CASRSRLDPAYEQYF